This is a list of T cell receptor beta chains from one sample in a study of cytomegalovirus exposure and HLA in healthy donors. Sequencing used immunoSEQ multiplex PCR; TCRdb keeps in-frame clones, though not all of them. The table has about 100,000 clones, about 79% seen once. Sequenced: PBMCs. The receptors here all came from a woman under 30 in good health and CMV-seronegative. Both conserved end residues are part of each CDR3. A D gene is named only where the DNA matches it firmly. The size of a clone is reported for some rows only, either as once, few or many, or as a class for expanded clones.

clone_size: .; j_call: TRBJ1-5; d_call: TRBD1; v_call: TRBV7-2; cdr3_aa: CASSLWTGTNQPQHF; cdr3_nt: TGTGCCAGCAGCCTCTGGACAGGGACCAATCAGCCCCAGCATTTT
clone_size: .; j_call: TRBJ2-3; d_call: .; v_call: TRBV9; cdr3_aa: CASSDGTGVGTDTQYF; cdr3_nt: TGTGCCAGCAGCGATGGTACGGGAGTGGGAACAGATACGCAGTATTTT
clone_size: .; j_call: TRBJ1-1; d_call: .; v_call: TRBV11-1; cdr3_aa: CASSAFGGALVTEAFF; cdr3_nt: TGTGCCAGCAGCGCCTTCGGGGGGGCCTTGGTGACTGAAGCTTTCTTT
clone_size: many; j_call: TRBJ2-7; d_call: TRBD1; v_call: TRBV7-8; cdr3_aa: CASSPTGGDRVDEQYF; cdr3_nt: TGTGCCAGCAGCCCCACTGGGGGGGACAGGGTCGACGAGCAGTACTTC
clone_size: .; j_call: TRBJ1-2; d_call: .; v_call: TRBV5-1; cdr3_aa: CASSLDWYGYTF; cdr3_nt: TGCGCCAGCAGTCTTGACTGGTATGGCTACACCTTC
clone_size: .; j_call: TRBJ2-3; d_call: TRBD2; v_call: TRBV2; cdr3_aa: CASRIAGGVDTQYF; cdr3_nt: TGTGCCAGCAGGATAGCGGGAGGGGTAGATACGCAGTATTTT
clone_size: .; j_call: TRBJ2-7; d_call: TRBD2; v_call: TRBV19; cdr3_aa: CASSKLAAYYEQYF; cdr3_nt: TGTGCCAGTAGTAAGCTAGCGGCTTACTACGAGCAGTACTTC
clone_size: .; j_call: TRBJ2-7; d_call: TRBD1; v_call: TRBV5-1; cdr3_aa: CASSVTGGSYEQYF; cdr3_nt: TGCGCCAGCAGCGTAACAGGGGGTTCCTACGAGCAGTACTTC
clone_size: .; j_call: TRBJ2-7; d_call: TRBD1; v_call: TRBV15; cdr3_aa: CATSKPPGQGFSGEQYF; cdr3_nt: TGTGCCACCAGCAAACCCCCGGGACAGGGTTTCTCGGGCGAGCAGTACTTC
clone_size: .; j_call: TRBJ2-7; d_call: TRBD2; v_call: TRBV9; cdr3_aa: CASRLAGGSGEQYF; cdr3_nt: TGTGCCAGCAGGTTAGCGGGAGGATCAGGAGAGCAGTACTTC
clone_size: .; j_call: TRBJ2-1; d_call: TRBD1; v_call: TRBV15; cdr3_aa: CATSRDLRTGYEQFF; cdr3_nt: TGTGCCACCAGCAGAGATCTGAGGACAGGCTATGAGCAGTTCTTC
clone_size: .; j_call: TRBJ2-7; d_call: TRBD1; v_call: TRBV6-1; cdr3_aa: CASSEMTGGGYEQYF; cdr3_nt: TGTGCCAGCAGTGAAATGACAGGGGGCGGCTACGAGCAGTACTTC
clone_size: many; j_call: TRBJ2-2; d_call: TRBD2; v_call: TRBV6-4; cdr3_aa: CASSEVAGGTGELFF; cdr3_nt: TGTGCCAGCAGTGAGGTAGCGGGAGGCACCGGGGAGCTGTTTTTT
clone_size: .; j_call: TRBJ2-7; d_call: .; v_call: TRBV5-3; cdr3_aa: CARSPPCYEQYF; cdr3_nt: TGTGCCAGAAGCCCTCCTTGCTACGAGCAGTACTTC
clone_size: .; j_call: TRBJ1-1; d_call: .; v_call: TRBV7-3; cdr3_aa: CASSTQGNTEAFF; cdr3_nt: TGTGCCAGCAGCACACAGGGAAACACTGAAGCTTTCTTT
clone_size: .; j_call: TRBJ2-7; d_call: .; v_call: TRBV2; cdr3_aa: CASSEPGRGTPLLEQYF; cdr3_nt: TGTGCCAGCAGTGAGCCCGGCCGAGGGACTCCCCTCTTGGAGCAGTACTTC
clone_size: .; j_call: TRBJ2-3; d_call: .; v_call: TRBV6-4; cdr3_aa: CASSDSATGSADTQYF; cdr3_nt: TGTGCCAGCAGTGACTCAGCGACCGGGAGTGCCGATACGCAGTATTTT
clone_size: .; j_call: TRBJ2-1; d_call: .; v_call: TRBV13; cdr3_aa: CASSLLGAPEGQFF; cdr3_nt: TGTGCCAGCAGCTTGTTAGGGGCCCCGGAGGGGCAGTTCTTC
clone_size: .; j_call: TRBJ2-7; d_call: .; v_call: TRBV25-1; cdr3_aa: CAIEDRLDEQYF; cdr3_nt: TGTGCCATAGAAGACAGGCTCGACGAGCAGTACTTC
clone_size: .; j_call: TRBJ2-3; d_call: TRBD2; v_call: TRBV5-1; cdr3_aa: CASSPTSGGFTDTQYF; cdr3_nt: TGCGCCAGCAGCCCGACTAGCGGGGGTTTCACAGATACGCAGTATTTT
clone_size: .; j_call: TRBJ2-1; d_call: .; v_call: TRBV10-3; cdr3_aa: CAIKRDNEQFF; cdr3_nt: TGTGCCATCAAGCGGGACAATGAGCAGTTCTTC
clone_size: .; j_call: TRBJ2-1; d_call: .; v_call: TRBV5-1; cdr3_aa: CASSLYTGNNEQFF; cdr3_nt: TGCGCCAGCAGCTTGTATACAGGGAACAATGAGCAGTTCTTC
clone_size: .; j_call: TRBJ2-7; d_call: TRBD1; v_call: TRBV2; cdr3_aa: CASDSGDRGYEQYF; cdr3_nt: TGTGCCAGCGATTCCGGGGACAGGGGTTACGAGCAGTACTTC
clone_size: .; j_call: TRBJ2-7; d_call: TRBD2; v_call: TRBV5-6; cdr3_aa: CASSLPAGEVSYEQYF; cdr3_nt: TGTGCCAGCAGCTTGCCAGCGGGAGAGGTTTCCTACGAGCAGTACTTC
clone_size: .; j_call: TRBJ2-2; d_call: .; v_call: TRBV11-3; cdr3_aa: CASSLRPGELFF; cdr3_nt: TGTGCCAGCAGCCTCCGTCCCGGGGAGCTGTTTTTT
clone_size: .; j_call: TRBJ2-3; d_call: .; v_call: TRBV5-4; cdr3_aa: CASSLDYTDTQYF; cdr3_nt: TGTGCCAGCAGCTTGGACTATACAGATACGCAGTATTTT
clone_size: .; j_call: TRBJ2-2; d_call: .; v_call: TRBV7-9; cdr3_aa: CSSSLTDTGELFF; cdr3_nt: TGTTCCAGCAGCTTAACTGACACCGGGGAGCTGTTTTTT
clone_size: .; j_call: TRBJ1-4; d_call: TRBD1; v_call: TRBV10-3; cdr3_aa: CAIRQGQGHEKLFF; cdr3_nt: TGTGCCATCAGACAGGGACAGGGCCATGAAAAACTGTTTTTT
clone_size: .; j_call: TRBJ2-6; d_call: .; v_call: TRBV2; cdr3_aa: CASTRLTDLRGVLTF; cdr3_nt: TGTGCCAGCACACGTCTGACGGACCTTCGGGGCGTCCTGACTTTC